This TCR beta chain derives from a study of cytomegalovirus exposure and HLA in healthy donors. The CDR3 is made up of 14 amino acids. With V trimmed by 5 bases and J by 3 bases, 2 bases remained unmatched. The germline V gene encodes CDR1 SGHAT and CDR2 FQNNGV. Study-level results: Researchers had no immune exposure information except CMV serostatus available.

Remarks on this clone: What it recognizes is unknown.

The PCR made use of 60 Vbeta and 13 Jbeta primers. Generated by immunoSEQ multiplex PCR, the TCRdb table keeps only in-frame clones and is missing some. The sample gives a few hundred thousand clones, about 87% of which show up once; about 2.3% is in the top ten. This clonotype was obtained from a woman aged 18-29 years in good health and CMV-seronegative. Source material: PBMCs. The V call is TRBV11-2, the J call TRBJ2-3; TRBD2 matches 10 bases. The CDR3 is CASSGGLATDTQYF. CDR3 DNA: TGTGCCAGCAGCGGGGGACTAGCGACAGATACGCAGTATTTT. Using reference TRBV11-2 and TRBJ2-3 for the parts outside the CDR3, the full variable domain is EAGVAQSPRYKIIEKRQSVAFWCNPISGHATLYWYQQILGQGPKLLIQFQNNGVVDDSQLPKDRFSAERLKGVDSTLKIQPAKLEDSAVYLCASSGGLATDTQYFGPGTRLTVL.